Shown below are 30 T cell receptor beta chains from a single sample sequenced in a study of T cells in localized non-small cell lung cancer. TCRdb keeps only in-frame clones here, not all; method: immunoSEQ multiplex PCR. The sample consists of around 41,000 clones, 91% of them appearing once. Sequenced here: PBMCs, sampled before any cancer treatment. Every receptor here comes from a woman aged 35 to 70 with stage II lung adenocarcinoma.

This clone was seen once. V gene TRBV7-6 combines with J gene TRBJ2-7; TRBD2 might be the D (5 bases). Germline V gene sequence: CDR1 SGHVS, CDR2 FNYEAQ. CDR3 size: 16 residues. Trimming pared 5 bases from V and 0 bases from J, leaving 17 bases between. The CDR3 DNA is TGTGCCAGCAGCCCAAACCCCGGGATATCCTCCTACGAGCAGTACTTC. It encodes CASSPNPGISSYEQYF.

This clone was counted between two and nine times. The chain combines TRBV6-5 with TRBJ2-6; TRBD1 aligns across 8 bases. The CDR3 spans 15 residues. Trimming took 6 bases from V and 2 from J; bases not matched to a gene: 3. Germline lookup yields CDR1 MNHEY and CDR2 SVGAGI. The DNA for the CDR3 is TGTGCCAGCAGAACAGGGGGGACTGGGGCCAACGTCCTGACTTTC. Its translation is CASRTGGTGANVLTF.

This rearrangement joins TRBV29-1 to TRBJ2-3, with 9 bases that match TRBD1. The germline gives CDR1 SQVTM, CDR2 ANQGSEA. This CDR3 is built from 14 residues. V shed 6 bases and J 5 bases; nucleotides not matched to a gene: 9. The CDR3 here is CSVRVHRGQDTQYF. CDR3 coding DNA: TGCAGCGTCCGAGTACACAGGGGGCAAGATACGCAGTATTTT.

The V and J genes are TRBV11-2 and TRBJ1-1; D gene ambiguous. Trimming stripped 1 base from V and 6 bases from J, with 12 bases between. The CDR3 has 14 amino acids. Germline-derived CDR1 and CDR2 are SGHAT and FQNNGV. CDR3 protein: CASSLVRRAPEAFF. The CDR3 region has the DNA TGTGCCAGCAGCTTAGTTCGTAGGGCCCCTGAAGCTTTCTTT.

The CDR3 sequence is CASSSGSATNEKLFF. In nucleotides, the CDR3 is TGCGCCAGCAGCTCGGGGAGTGCAACTAATGAAAAACTGTTTTTT. The chain recombines TRBV5-1 with TRBJ1-4; no clear D gene. The CDR3 runs 15 residues. V lost 3 bases and J 0 bases, leaving 9 bases between the germline ends. Germline CDR1 reads SGHRS; CDR2 reads YFSETQ.

The chain employs TRBV28 and TRBJ2-6; the match to TRBD2 covers 14 bases. Germline assignment: CDR1 MDHEN and CDR2 SYDVKM. V lost 6 bases to trimming and J lost 2 bases; unmatched junction nucleotides: 15. There are 21 residues in the CDR3. The CDR3 DNA sequence: TGTGCCAGCAGAGCAGGCCCCGGGACTAGCGGGGGAAGGCCTGGGGCCAACGTCCTGACTTTC. It encodes CASRAGPGTSGGRPGANVLTF.

This clone was counted once. The chain has TRBV7-2 and TRBJ1-3; D uncertain. V lost 0 bases and J 0 bases, leaving 12 bases between the germline ends. Germline V gene data show CDR1 as SGHTA and CDR2 as FQGNSA. The CDR3 has 17 residues. This CDR3 reads CASSLASSGVSGNTIYF. Written as DNA, the CDR3 is TGTGCCAGCAGCTTAGCCTCGTCCGGTGTCTCTGGAAACACCATATATTTT.

This chain joins TRBV2 and TRBJ2-7; D is possibly TRBD1 (7 bases). The germline V gene has CDR1 SNHLY and CDR2 FYNNEI. The CDR3 runs 14 residues. The V end was cut by 6 bases, the J end by 4 bases, with 16 bases between. The CDR3 is CASSAGQKSYEQYF. In nucleotides, the CDR3 is TGTGCCAGCAGCGCGGGACAGAAGTCATACGAGCAGTACTTC.

The chain is built from TRBV5-1 and TRBJ2-7; TRBD2 is a possible D gene (6 bases). Germline CDR1 reads SGHRS; CDR2 reads YFSETQ. Trimming cost V 4 bases and J 3 bases, with 35 bases left between them. The CDR3 consists of 21 residues. The DNA for the CDR3 is TGCGCCAGCAGCCTCACACCTACCACTAGCTGGAAAACAATGTTGGACTACGAGCAGTACTTC. Its protein is CASSLTPTTSWKTMLDYEQYF.

This rearrangement joins TRBV19 to TRBJ1-1; D is perhaps TRBD1 (5 bases). V was shortened by 7 bases and J by 7 bases, with 13 bases between the two germline ends. The germline gives CDR1 LNHDA, CDR2 SQIVND (reference sequence). The CDR3 contains 12 residues. The CDR3 DNA is TGTGCCAGTACTTATGGCGGGGGTGAAGCTTTCTTT. Amino acid sequence: CASTYGGGEAFF.

CDR3 sequence: CASSYSREYGYTF. The DNA for the CDR3 is TGTGCCAGCAGTTACTCGAGGGAATATGGCTACACCTTC. The rearrangement joins TRBV6-5 to TRBJ1-2; D call uncertain. Germline V CDR1 and CDR2: MNHEY, SVGAGI. The CDR3 has 13 amino acids. V lost 0 bases and J lost 5, with 7 bases in between.

The chain combines TRBV27 with TRBJ1-4; maybe TRBD1 (5 bases). Germline values: CDR1 MNHEY, CDR2 SMNVEV (reference sequence). CDR3 length: 15 residues. V lost 5 bases and J 8 bases, leaving 18 bases between the germline ends. CDR3 protein: CASSMIGGGKEKLFF. Written as DNA, the CDR3 is TGTGCCAGCAGTATGATTGGGGGGGGGAAGGAAAAACTGTTTTTT.

The chain recombines TRBV11-2 with TRBJ2-5; weak D call: TRBD2 (6 bases). The end of the DNA fits TRBJ2-7 better, so the J call may be wrong. The CDR3 covers 15 residues. In germline, CDR1 is SGHAT, CDR2 FQNNGV. Here the CDR3 reads CASSLGGVGSYEQYF. The CDR3 DNA follows: TGTGCCAGCAGCTTAGGCGGGGTAGGCTCCTACGAGCAGTACTTC.

V usage is TRBV28 and J usage is TRBJ2-2; TRBD1 might be the D (6 bases). CDR3 length: 16 residues. Trimming took off 2 bases at V and 7 bases at J, with 17 bases between the two ends. Germline V gene lookup returns CDR1 MDHEN and CDR2 SYDVKM. In nucleotides, the CDR3 is TGTGCCAGCAGTTTAACGGGCAACAGGGCAAACGGGGAGCTGTTTTTT. The encoded protein is CASSLTGNRANGELFF.

V and J are TRBV2 and TRBJ1-2, with 8 bases aligning to TRBD1. Germline CDR1 is SNHLY and CDR2 is FYNNEI. Losses at the gene ends were 6 bases for V and 4 bases for J; bases not matched to a gene: 13. This CDR3 has 16 amino acids. The CDR3 region is CASRLSRGLIGYGYTF. In nucleotides, the CDR3 is TGTGCCAGCAGACTGTCCAGGGGGCTAATCGGCTATGGCTACACCTTC.

V usage is TRBV7-2 and J usage is TRBJ2-3, with TRBD2 identical over 11 bases. The junction had 13 bases not matched to a gene; V was cut back by 6 bases and J by 5 bases. CDR1 is SGHTA and CDR2 is FQGNSA in the germline V gene. The CDR3 totals 17 residues. CDR3 protein: CASSEKELAGDGDTQYF. As DNA, the CDR3 is TGTGCCAGCAGTGAAAAAGAACTAGCGGGAGATGGAGATACGCAGTATTTT.

The chain is built from TRBV9 and TRBJ1-1; D gene ambiguous. V lost 6 bases to trimming and J lost 7 bases, with 16 bases between them. CDR3 length: 13 amino acids. CDR1 is SGDLS and CDR2 is YYNGEE in the germline V gene. CDR3 residues: CASTFGISGEAFF. CDR3 nucleotides: TGTGCCAGCACTTTTGGGATCTCAGGTGAAGCTTTCTTT.

The rearrangement uses TRBV5-5 and TRBJ2-1; 7 nucleotides line up with TRBD2. This CDR3 comprises 14 residues. Germline V gives CDR1 SGHKS, CDR2 YYEKEE (reference sequence). Trimming at V came to 1 base and at J to 6 bases, leaving 4 bases not matched to a gene. CDR3 amino acids: CASSLRLASNEQFF. As DNA, the CDR3 is TGTGCCAGCAGCTTGAGACTAGCCTCCAATGAGCAGTTCTTC. Full variable domain (outside the CDR3, taken from reference TRBV5-5 and TRBJ2-1): DAGVTQSPTHLIKTRGQQVTLRCSPISGHKSVSWYQQVLGQGPQFIFQYYEKEERGRGNFPDRFSARQFPNYSSELNVNALLLGDSALYLCASSLRLASNEQFFGPGTRLTVL.

The chain combines TRBV7-9 with TRBJ2-3; 11 nucleotides line up with TRBD2. CDR1 and CDR2 from the germline V gene are SEHNR and FQNEAQ (reference sequence). This CDR3 is 17 amino acids long. V was clipped by 4 bases and J by 2 bases; unmatched bases: 8. The CDR3 sequence: CASSSSGLAGLTDTQYF. DNA for the CDR3: TGTGCCAGCAGCTCTTCCGGACTAGCGGGCCTCACAGATACGCAGTATTTT. The whole variable domain, filled in from reference TRBV7-9 and TRBJ2-3, reads DTGVSQNPRHKITKRGQNVTFRCDPISEHNRLYWYRQTLGQGPEFLTYFQNEAQLEKSRLLSDRFSAERPKGSFSTLEIQRTEQGDSAMYLCASSSSGLAGLTDTQYFGPGTRLTVL.

V and J are TRBV18 and TRBJ1-1; D is perhaps TRBD1 (5 bases). Germline CDR1 reads KGHSH; CDR2 reads LQKENI. The CDR3 is made up of 14 amino acids. Trimming left V 4 bases short and J 4 bases short, with 13 bases between. In DNA form, the CDR3 reads TGTGCCAGCTCACAGGACGGGGGACTCACTGAAGCTTTCTTT. Its translation: CASSQDGGLTEAFF.

V is TRBV6-5 and J is TRBJ2-3, with D unclear. V shed 8 bases and J shed 3 bases, with 12 bases lying between them. Germline loops: CDR1 MNHEY, CDR2 SVGAGI. The CDR3 runs 13 residues. The CDR3: CASGGRLTDTQYF. As DNA, the CDR3 is TGTGCCAGCGGTGGGCGCCTGACAGATACGCAGTATTTT.

The chain links TRBV21-1 to TRBJ2-7. TRBV21-1 is marked as a pseudogene. CDR3 length: 14 amino acids. The CDR3 coding sequence is TGTGCCAGCAGCCGTGACGGCAGTCACTACGAGCAGTACTTC. Its translation is CASSRDGSHYEQYF.

The gene calls are TRBV14 and TRBJ2-4; D gene ambiguous. This CDR3 is built from 19 residues. The germline V and J ends were trimmed by 1 base and 0 bases, with 19 bases remaining between them. Germline V CDR1 and CDR2: SGHDN, FVKESK. The CDR3: CASSQGPWRPTQAKNIQYF. The DNA for the CDR3 is TGTGCCAGCAGCCAAGGCCCATGGAGACCAACACAAGCCAAAAACATTCAGTACTTC.

The J gene is TRBJ1-2, the V gene TRBV20-1; D unclear. The CDR3 consists of 11 residues. With 6 bases removed from V and 5 bases from J, the gap between germline ends came to 10 bases. Germline loops: CDR1 DFQATT, CDR2 SNEGSKA (reference sequence). The CDR3 sequence is CSAPEWYGYTF. The CDR3 nucleotides read TGCAGTGCGCCGGAGTGGTATGGCTACACCTTC.

CDR3 region: CSGGAGDNEQFF. CDR3 in DNA: TGCAGCGGGGGAGCGGGGGACAATGAGCAGTTCTTC. The chain joins TRBV29-1 to TRBJ2-1, with 8 bases fitting TRBD2. Trimming removed 7 bases from V and 5 bases from J; junction bases left unmatched: 4. Germline CDR1 reads SQVTM; CDR2 reads ANQGSEA. The CDR3 runs 12 residues.

This clone appeared a few times. CDR3 sequence: CASSQVRQGIYGYTF. Written as DNA, the CDR3 is TGCGCCAGCAGCCAAGTCAGACAGGGGATCTATGGCTACACCTTC. This chain uses TRBV4-1 with TRBJ1-2, with 8 bases aligning to TRBD1. The CDR3 consists of 15 residues. V gave up 1 base and J gave up 4 bases; unmatched junction bases: 5. CDR1 and CDR2 (germline): MGHRA, YSYEKL.

The chain links TRBV5-6 to TRBJ2-2, with D possibly being TRBD2 (6 bases). CDR3 length equals 15 residues. Trimming took off 5 bases at V and 5 bases at J, with 16 bases between the two ends. Germline CDR1 reads SGHDT; CDR2 reads YYEEEE. The CDR3 region is CASRIGGARTGELFF. The CDR3 DNA sequence: TGTGCCAGCAGAATAGGAGGGGCACGGACCGGGGAGCTGTTTTTT.

This sequence joins TRBV5-4 and TRBJ2-3; D gene unclear. Germline loops: CDR1 SGHNT, CDR2 YYREEE (reference sequence). Trimming cost V 5 bases and J 2 bases, with 9 bases left between them. CDR3 length: 13 amino acids. CDR3 amino acids: CASSVTDTDTQYF. In DNA, the CDR3 is TGTGCCAGCAGTGTAACCGACACAGATACGCAGTATTTT.

V usage is TRBV9 and J usage is TRBJ2-5; 10 bases align to TRBD2. J lost 4 bases, V lost 5 bases, and 8 bases had no gene match. The CDR3 runs 15 residues. Germline V gives CDR1 SGDLS, CDR2 YYNGEE. CDR3 amino acids: CASSLAGAGRETQYF. Here the CDR3 DNA reads TGTGCCAGCAGTCTAGCGGGAGCCGGGAGAGAGACCCAGTACTTC.

Points on this clone: This same CDR3 is encoded by further DNA sequences in the sample. The V gene is TRBV6-5, the J gene TRBJ2-3; D is possibly TRBD2 (5 bases). Germline V gene data show CDR1 as MNHEY and CDR2 as SVGAGI. This CDR3 has 13 residues. The V gene lost 2 bases and the J gene lost 6 bases, with 9 bases spanning the gap. CDR3 sequence (DNA): TGTGCCAGCAGTTACCCGGGAACGGATACGCAGTATTTT. It specifies CASSYPGTDTQYF.